A selection of T cell receptor beta chains follows, all from one sample in a study of human T cells and chemical hapten exposure. TCRdb itself ran the RACE reads through MiXCR, one entry per CDR3 protein. Of roughly 120,000 distinct CDR3 sequences listed, about an eighth were seen once; the top ten hold 0.9% to 0.95%. The sample in question was whole blood, obtained in connection with sensitization to the hapten diphenylcyclopropenone (DPC). The receptors come from a man between 18 and 35 years old with alopecia areata. Some clones in this sample may be carry-over from other donors' samples. Both conserved end residues are part of each CDR3. D genes are given only for firm matches. Not every row has a clone size; where given, it reads once, few, many or a size class.

few TRBJ1-5 TRBV3-1 NA TGTGCCAGCAGCTCAAGCCATAGCAATCAGCCCCAGCATTTT CASSSSHSNQPQHF
NA TRBJ1-1 TRBV20-1 NA TGCAGTGCAACAGCCACTATGAACACTGAAGCTTTCTTT CSATATMNTEAFF
few TRBJ2-3 TRBV5-1 NA TGCGCCAGCAGAAATCACAGGGACCCAGATACGCAGTATTTT CASRNHRDPDTQYF
few TRBJ1-4 TRBV24-1 NA TGTGCCACCAGTGACGCCGGGACAAAAGAAAAACTGTTTTTT CATSDAGTKEKLFF
once TRBJ2-4 TRBV9 TRBD2 TGTGCCAGCAGCCCCGGGGAGGGGCGGAACATTCAGTACTTC CASSPGEGRNIQYF
many TRBJ2-3 TRBV5-6 NA TGTGCCAGCAGCTCTGTCGGACACCGCACAGATACGCAGTATTTT CASSSVGHRTDTQYF
NA TRBJ1-6 TRBV6-6 NA TGTGCCAGCAGCCGACGACCCCTCGGGGACTCCTATAATTCACCCCTCCACTTT CASSRRPLGDSYNSPLHF
NA TRBJ1-1 TRBV6-4 TRBD1 TGTGCCAGCAGTGCCAGGAGGACAGGGTACATCACTGAAGCTTTCTTT CASSARRTGYITEAFF
NA TRBJ2-5 TRBV7-6 NA TGTGCCAGCAGCTTTAAGGTCCAGCCAGGGGAGACCCAGTACTTC CASSFKVQPGETQYF
NA TRBJ1-2 TRBV10-3 NA TGTGCCATCAGTGAGTCTAAGACAGTACGAGGCTACACCTTC CAISESKTVRGYTF
few TRBJ1-2 TRBV27 NA TGTGCCAGCAGTTTATTTTTGGGTGATAGCTATGGCTACACCTTC CASSLFLGDSYGYTF
NA TRBJ2-7 TRBV12-3/TRBV12-4 NA TGTGCCAGCAGTTCTCAAGCGACGGGGGCCTACGAGCAGTACTTC CASSSQATGAYEQYF
many TRBJ2-3 TRBV6-4 NA TGTGCCAGCAGTGACTCGACCGGGGCCACAGATACGCAGTATTTT CASSDSTGATDTQYF
NA TRBJ2-3 TRBV28 NA TGTGCCAGCAGTAGGAGGATGAGGGCCAGCACAGATACGCAGTATTTT CASSRRMRASTDTQYF
NA TRBJ2-7 TRBV5-6 TRBD2 TGTGCCAGCAGCTTGGTACTAGCGGGGGAAGCCTACGAGCAGTACTTC CASSLVLAGEAYEQYF
few TRBJ1-5 TRBV18 TRBD1 TGTGCCAGCTCACCGCAAGGGACAGCGGGGATCAGGGGCAATCAGCCCCAGCATTTT CASSPQGTAGIRGNQPQHF
few TRBJ2-3 TRBV19 NA TGTGCCAGTACCCTAGGCCGCACAGATACGCAGTATTTT CASTLGRTDTQYF
many TRBJ2-1 TRBV6-2/TRBV6-3 NA TGTGCCAGCAGTTTCCGAGATAATGAGCAGTTCTTC CASSFRDNEQFF
NA TRBJ1-1 TRBV5-6 TRBD1 TGTGCCAGCAGCCCCGGACAGGGAAGGCCTGAAGCTTTCTTT CASSPGQGRPEAFF
few TRBJ1-2 TRBV7-9 NA TGTGCCAGCAGCTTAGTACAGGGAGCTAACTATGGCTACACCTTC CASSLVQGANYGYTF
NA TRBJ1-3 TRBV6-9 TRBD1 TGTGCCAGCAGGGACCGGGACAGGACCCACTCTGGAAACACCATATATTTT CASRDRDRTHSGNTIYF
NA TRBJ2-1 TRBV7-3 TRBD2 TGTGCCAGCAGCTCGATGCTAGCGGGCCCCAATGAGCAGTTCTTC CASSSMLAGPNEQFF
few TRBJ1-3 TRBV9 NA TGTGCCAGCAGCGAGACAGTTTCGAACACCATATATTTT CASSETVSNTIYF
NA TRBJ1-1 TRBV7-2 NA TGTGCCAGCAGCATTGGAGGGAACACTGAAGCTTTCTTT CASSIGGNTEAFF